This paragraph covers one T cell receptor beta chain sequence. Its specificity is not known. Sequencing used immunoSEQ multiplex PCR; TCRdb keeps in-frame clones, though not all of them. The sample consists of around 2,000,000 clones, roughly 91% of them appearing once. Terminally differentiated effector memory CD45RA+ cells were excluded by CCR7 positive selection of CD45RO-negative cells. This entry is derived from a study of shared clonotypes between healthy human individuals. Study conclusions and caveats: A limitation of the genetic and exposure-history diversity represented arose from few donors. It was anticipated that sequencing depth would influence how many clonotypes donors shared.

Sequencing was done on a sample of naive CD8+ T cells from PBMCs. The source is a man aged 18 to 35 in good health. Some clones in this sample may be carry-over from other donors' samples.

The CDR3 coding sequence is TGCGCCAGCAGCCGGATCCCGGGACAGGGGTGGACGGAGACCCAGTACTTC. This sequence encodes CASSRIPGQGWTETQYF. V gene TRBV4-1 combines with J gene TRBJ2-5; TRBD1 matches at 10 bases. Trimming cost V 4 bases and J 5 bases; bases outside gene matches: 13. The CDR3 spans 17 residues. The germline V gene has CDR1 MGHRA and CDR2 YSYEKL.